One sample yielded the 21 T cell receptor beta chains listed below, sequenced in a study of cytomegalovirus exposure and HLA in healthy donors. With 60 Vbeta and 13 Jbeta primers, the PCR was carried out. Sequencing was performed with immunoSEQ multiplex PCR; in TCRdb, only in-frame clones are kept and a portion is missing. The table lists more than 85,000 clones, 75% of them singletons, with 14% in the top ten. Sequences were obtained from PBMCs. The receptor source for this set is a male donor in good health and CMV-seropositive.

The rearrangement joins TRBV7-2 to TRBJ2-7, with 7 bases aligning to TRBD2. The junction had 6 bases not matched to a gene; V was cut back by 7 bases and J by 9 bases. The CDR3 covers 11 residues. CDR1 and CDR2 (germline): SGHTA, FQGNSA. CDR3 in DNA: TGTGCCAGCACGGCGGGGGTATGGCAGTACTTC. This sequence encodes CASTAGVWQYF.

The chain combines TRBV6-1 with TRBJ1-5; 8 bases line up with TRBD1. The CDR3 has 14 residues. V shed 7 bases and J 3 bases; nucleotides not matched to a gene: 5. The germline CDR1 and CDR2 sequences are MNHNS and SASEGT. CDR3 DNA sequence: TGTGCCAGCACCACAGGGGGGAACAATCAGCCCCAGCATTTT. It encodes CASTTGGNNQPQHF.

This chain links TRBV5-1 with TRBJ1-2; 9 bases map to TRBD1. In germline, CDR1 is SGHRS, CDR2 YFSETQ. V gave up 3 bases and J gave up 5 bases; unmatched junction bases: 11. The CDR3 is made up of 16 amino acids. Written as DNA, the CDR3 is TGCGCCAGCAGCTGGGACAGGGAGCCCTCTCTGTATGGCTACACCTTC. It yields the protein CASSWDREPSLYGYTF.

A few counts support this clone. The V and J genes are TRBV7-2 and TRBJ1-1, with D unresolved. Trimming removed 0 bases from V and 4 bases from J, with 6 bases in between. Germline V gene lookup returns CDR1 SGHTA and CDR2 FQGNSA. The CDR3 is 13 amino acids. CDR3 protein: CASSLAFITEAFF. DNA of the CDR3: TGTGCCAGCAGCTTAGCGTTTATCACTGAAGCTTTCTTT.

This chain joins TRBV7-8 and TRBJ2-5, with D possibly TRBD1 on 6 matching bases. The last part of the DNA fits TRBJ2-7 better; the J call may be wrong. Germline V gives CDR1 SGHVS, CDR2 FQNEAQ. The CDR3 runs 13 residues. CDR3 DNA: TGTGCCAGCAGCTTAGCTGGGGGCCACGAGCAGTACTTC. Its protein is CASSLAGGHEQYF.

This clone came up a few times. The chain employs TRBV7-3 and TRBJ2-3; 8 nucleotides align to TRBD2. Germline-derived CDR1 and CDR2 are SGHTA and FQGTGA. J was trimmed by 4 bases and V by 1 base; bases with no gene match: 7. The CDR3 totals 16 residues. CDR3 loop: CASSLMTGGGADTQYF. Here the CDR3 DNA reads TGTGCCAGCAGCTTAATGACGGGGGGGGGTGCAGATACGCAGTATTTT.

The chain is built from TRBV4-1 and TRBJ1-5, with 8 nucleotides matching TRBD1. Germline values: CDR1 MGHRA, CDR2 YSYEKL. The V segment lost 3 bases and the J segment 4 bases; nucleotides outside the gene matches: 11. This CDR3 spans 17 amino acids. CDR3 nucleotides: TGCGCCAGCAGCCATGATTTCCAGGACAGGGATAATCAGCCCCAGCATTTT. Translation gives CASSHDFQDRDNQPQHF.

This sequence joins TRBV4-1 and TRBJ1-2; 10 bases line up with TRBD1. The CDR3 has 15 residues. Per germline, CDR1 MGHRA and CDR2 YSYEKL. Trimming cost V 1 base and J 2 bases; bases outside gene matches: 1. The CDR3 region is CASSQAGQGNYGYTF. CDR3 nucleotide sequence: TGCGCCAGCAGCCAAGCGGGACAGGGGAACTATGGCTACACCTTC.

The gene calls are TRBV5-1 and TRBJ2-7; 7 bases agree with TRBD1. Germline V gene data show CDR1 as SGHRS and CDR2 as YFSETQ. Trimming cost V 0 bases and J 5 bases; bases outside gene matches: 2. The CDR3 has 13 residues. CDR3 coding DNA: TGCGCCAGCAGCTTGGGACAGGGAGACGAGCAGTACTTC. It yields the protein CASSLGQGDEQYF. Full variable domain (remainder filled in from reference TRBV5-1 and TRBJ2-7): KAGVTQTPRYLIKTRGQQVTLSCSPISGHRSVSWYQQTPGQGLQFLFEYFSETQRNKGNFPGRFSGRQFSNSRSEMNVSTLELGDSALYLCASSLGQGDEQYFGPGTRLTVT.

The chain recombines TRBV6-5 with TRBJ1-2; 7 positions agree with TRBD1. From germline, CDR1 is MNHEY and CDR2 SVGAGI. The CDR3 spans 15 residues. V lost 7 bases to trimming and J lost 2 bases; unmatched junction nucleotides: 10. This chain's CDR3 is CASKQSTGANYGYTF. The CDR3 coding sequence is TGTGCCAGCAAACAATCAACAGGGGCAAACTATGGCTACACCTTC.

The rearrangement uses TRBV28 and TRBJ2-3, with TRBD2 matching 13 bases. Germline V gives CDR1 MDHEN, CDR2 SYDVKM. The trim removed 5 bases at V and 6 bases at J, leaving 5 bases unmatched. The CDR3 totals 15 residues. The CDR3 nucleotides are TGTGCCAGCAGTACTAGCGGGGGGGCGTTTGATACGCAGTATTTT. Amino acid sequence: CASSTSGGAFDTQYF.

This clone came up a few times. The chain recombines TRBV4-3 with TRBJ1-1, with D unresolved. V lost 0 bases and J lost 6, with 14 bases in between. Germline assignment: CDR1 LGHNA and CDR2 YSLEER. This CDR3 contains 15 residues. As DNA, the CDR3 is TGCGCCAGCAGCCAAGAGCTCGGAGCCGCCGCTGAAGCTTTCTTT. It codes for CASSQELGAAAEAFF.

The chain carries TRBV4-1 and TRBJ1-1; D remains unclear. CDR3 length: 13 amino acids. Germline CDR1 reads MGHRA; CDR2 reads YSYEKL. V lost 2 bases and J 7 bases, leaving 11 bases between the germline ends. CDR3 protein: CASSQFRGSEAFF. In nucleotides, the CDR3 is TGCGCCAGCAGCCAATTCCGCGGTAGTGAAGCTTTCTTT.

The chain links TRBV27 to TRBJ1-6; D not certain. Looked up from germline, CDR1 is MNHEY and CDR2 is SMNVEV (reference sequence). This CDR3 comprises 13 residues. Between the trimmed V and J ends, which lost 3 bases and 7 bases, there was a span of 7 bases. The CDR3 is CASSLVRNSPLHF. The DNA of the CDR3 is TGTGCCAGCAGTTTGGTCAGAAATTCACCCCTCCACTTT.

V usage is TRBV5-1 and J usage is TRBJ1-1; D gene ambiguous. V was pared by 0 bases and J by 0 bases, with 15 bases between. The germline gives CDR1 SGHRS, CDR2 YFSETQ. This CDR3 is 17 amino acids long. In nucleotides, the CDR3 is TGCGCCAGCAGCTTGGCCTTCGGGAGCAACATGAACACTGAAGCTTTCTTT. Amino acids: CASSLAFGSNMNTEAFF.

The chain carries TRBV5-1 and TRBJ2-1, with 10 nucleotides matching TRBD2. This CDR3 spans 15 amino acids. With 1 base clipped from V and 5 bases from J, the junction kept 3 bases outside the gene matches. Germline lookup yields CDR1 SGHRS and CDR2 YFSETQ. The CDR3 is CASSLTSGANNEQFF. The CDR3 nucleotides read TGCGCCAGCAGCTTGACTAGCGGGGCCAACAATGAGCAGTTCTTC.

This rearrangement joins TRBV7-9 to TRBJ1-1; D not certain. Germline V lookup: CDR1 SEHNR, CDR2 FQNEAQ (reference sequence). V was trimmed by 6 bases and J by 6 bases, leaving 17 bases between them. This CDR3 comprises 14 residues. The CDR3 is CASSSTGISAEAFF. CDR3 nucleotides: TGTGCCAGCAGTTCAACGGGGATCTCCGCTGAAGCTTTCTTT. The full variable domain, with the rest looked up from reference TRBV7-9 and TRBJ1-1, is DTGVSQNPRHKITKRGQNVTFRCDPISEHNRLYWYRQTLGQGPEFLTYFQNEAQLEKSRLLSDRFSAERPKGSFSTLEIQRTEQGDSAMYLCASSSTGISAEAFFGQGTRLTVV.

The V and J genes are TRBV7-2 and TRBJ2-5; perhaps TRBD2 as D (6 bases). There are 15 residues in the CDR3. V shed 5 bases and J shed 2 bases, with 15 bases lying between them. Germline values: CDR1 SGHTA, CDR2 FQGNSA. DNA of the CDR3: TGTGCCAGCAGCGGAGGGGTGGGGAAACAAGAGACCCAGTACTTC. Protein product: CASSGGVGKQETQYF.

This clone occurred a few times. The chain links TRBV4-1 to TRBJ1-1; D unclear. Trimming cost V 4 bases and J 0 bases, with 9 bases left between them. The CDR3 totals 14 residues. Germline loops: CDR1 MGHRA, CDR2 YSYEKL. The CDR3 bases are TGCGCCAGCAGCCCAAACCAGGTGAACACTGAAGCTTTCTTT. Protein sequence: CASSPNQVNTEAFF.

This chain links TRBV7-9 with TRBJ2-1; D might be TRBD1 (6 bases). Trimming removed 5 bases from V and 8 bases from J, with 19 bases in between. Germline loops: CDR1 SEHNR, CDR2 FQNEAQ (reference sequence). This CDR3 has 15 amino acids. CDR3 coding DNA: TGTGCCAGCAGCCCAGGGTTCGGGACAAGATATGAGCAGTTCTTC. It specifies CASSPGFGTRYEQFF.

J is TRBJ1-3 and V is TRBV30; no clear D. CDR3 length: 13 amino acids. Germline lookup yields CDR1 GTSNPN and CDR2 SVGIG (reference sequence). The ends were cut back, 5 bases at V and 5 bases at J, with 13 bases in the middle. The CDR3 nucleotides read TGTGCCTGGGATTTCGGGAACCGAAACACCATATATTTT. As protein: CAWDFGNRNTIYF. The full variable domain, rest sourced from reference TRBV30 and TRBJ1-3, is SQTIHQWPATLVQPVGSPLSLECTVEGTSNPNLYWYRQAAGRGLQLLFYSVGIGQISSEVPQNLSASRPQDRQFILSSKKLLLSDSGFYLCAWDFGNRNTIYFGEGSWLTVV.